What follows are 21 T cell receptor beta chains derived from one specimen sequenced in a study of T-cell reconstitution after alpha-beta-depleted transplantation in children. This sample's TCRbeta library carried unique molecular identifier barcodes. TCRdb reprocessed the PCR reads via MiXCR and lists one record per CDR3 protein. The sample shows 450,000 to 600,000 distinct CDR3 sequences, about 18% of them seen only once. The sequenced sample was PBMCs from the stem cell graft donor, obtained from the stem cell graft. Receptor source: a human donor who donated a stem cell graft to a child with acute lymphoblastic leukemia.

The chain carries TRBV4-2 and TRBJ1-4, with TRBD1 identical over 9 bases. After removal of 4 bases from V and 8 bases from J, the junction contained 5 bases not matched to a gene. Germline V gene lookup returns CDR1 LGHNA and CDR2 YNFKEQ. The CDR3 length is 14 residues. The CDR3 loop is CASSLSGTGEKLFF. CDR3 in DNA: TGTGCCAGCAGCCTCTCCGGGACAGGGGAAAAACTGTTTTTT.

This clonotype was counted a few times. This chain uses TRBV5-1 with TRBJ2-7; a possible D gene is TRBD1 (5 bases). The CDR3 extends over 14 amino acids. Germline V gives CDR1 SGHRS, CDR2 YFSETQ. V was cut by 3 bases and J by 9 bases, with 19 bases left in between. CDR3 in amino acids: CASSSWRKGSGQYF. CDR3 in DNA: TGCGCCAGCAGCTCATGGCGAAAGGGGTCTGGGCAGTACTTC. The variable domain in full, completed from reference TRBV5-1 and TRBJ2-7, reads KAGVTQTPRYLIKTRGQQVTLSCSPISGHRSVSWYQQTPGQGLQFLFEYFSETQRNKGNFPGRFSGRQFSNSRSEMNVSTLELGDSALYLCASSSWRKGSGQYFGPGTRLTVT.

A few counts support this clonotype. The DNA for the CDR3 is TGTGCCAGCAACAACCCGGGTACTGGAAACACCATATATTTT. Protein: CASNNPGTGNTIYF. J is TRBJ1-3 and V is TRBV7-8, with no clear D. Trimming took off 7 bases at V and 2 bases at J, with 12 bases between the two ends. Germline V gene sequence: CDR1 SGHVS, CDR2 FQNEAQ. The CDR3 length is 14 residues.

The chain carries TRBV20-1 and TRBJ2-1; D may correspond to TRBD1 or TRBD2 (5 bases each). CDR3 length: 15 amino acids. In germline, CDR1 is DFQATT, CDR2 SNEGSKA (reference sequence). V was pared by 3 bases and J by 7 bases, with 19 bases between. The chain's CDR3 is CSARVRGARTNEQFF. As DNA, the CDR3 is TGCAGTGCTAGGGTGAGAGGGGCACGGACGAATGAGCAGTTCTTC.

The table lists this clonotype with a few counts. The rearrangement joins TRBV29-1 to TRBJ2-2, with TRBD2 as a possible D gene (5 bases). Germline V CDR1 and CDR2: SQVTM, ANQGSEA. V was clipped by 6 bases and J by 5 bases, with 13 bases between them. The CDR3 is 13 residues long. The CDR3 loop is CSVDGLLTGELFF. CDR3 bases: TGCAGCGTGGATGGACTGTTGACCGGGGAGCTGTTTTTT.

This clonotype occurred a few times. This chain joins TRBV12-3 or TRBV12-4 and TRBJ2-5, with D possibly being TRBD1 or TRBD2 (6 bases each). The CDR3 has 14 residues. Trimming shortened V by 5 bases and J by 4 bases, and 14 bases separated the two germline ends. CDR3 in amino acids: CASSRDFRGETQYF. Written as DNA, the CDR3 is TGTGCCAGCAGTCGGGACTTCAGGGGAGAGACCCAGTACTTC.

This rearrangement joins TRBV27 to TRBJ1-2; perhaps TRBD1 as D (5 bases). CDR3 length equals 15 residues. Trimming cost V 0 bases and J 0 bases, with 8 bases left between them. Germline CDR1 reads MNHEY; CDR2 reads SMNVEV (reference sequence). The CDR3 DNA follows: TGTGCCAGCAGTTTATCGCGGGGGACTAACTATGGCTACACCTTC. Its translation is CASSLSRGTNYGYTF.

There are a few counts of this clonotype. The chain links TRBV21-1 to TRBJ2-1. TRBV21-1 is classified as a pseudogene. The CDR3 loop spans 11 amino acids. The CDR3 loop is CASSLLVGQFF. Here the CDR3 DNA reads TGTGCCAGCAGCCTCTTGGTGGGGCAGTTCTTC.

This clonotype was counted only a few times. The chain uses TRBV11-2 and TRBJ2-3; 14 bases line up with TRBD2. The germline gives CDR1 SGHAT, CDR2 FQNNGV. The length of the CDR3 is 20 residues. J gave up 5 bases and V 6 bases, and 19 bases lay outside the gene matches. DNA of the CDR3: TGTGCCAGCAGGTCCCCCTCGGATGGGACTAGCGGGAGAATTAGAGATACGCAGTATTTT. Its protein is CASRSPSDGTSGRIRDTQYF.

The rearrangement links TRBV5-1 to TRBJ2-1, with D possibly called TRBD1 or TRBD2 (5 bases each). V was clipped by 4 bases and J by 14 bases, with 19 bases between them. Germline-derived CDR1 and CDR2 are SGHRS and YFSETQ. The CDR3 is 13 amino acids. The CDR3 nucleotides are TGCGCCAGCAGCCCCGTCGCGAGGGTAGGGGAGTTCTTC. It encodes CASSPVARVGEFF.

This clonotype has more than one count but fewer than ten. This rearrangement joins TRBV3-1 to TRBJ2-7, with D unclear. Between the trimmed V and J ends, which lost 2 bases and 2 bases, there was a span of 16 bases. CDR3 length equals 16 residues. Germline V gene lookup returns CDR1 LGHDT and CDR2 YNNKEL (reference sequence). The CDR3 bases are TGTGCCAGCAGCCAAAATCTTCTGCGCGAAGCCTACGAGCAGTACTTC. The encoded protein is CASSQNLLREAYEQYF.

The chain recombines TRBV5-6 with TRBJ2-7; D possibly uses TRBD1 or TRBD2 (6 bases each). Germline V gives CDR1 SGHDT, CDR2 YYEEEE. Trimming cost V 4 bases and J 6 bases, with 11 bases left between them. The CDR3 extends over 12 amino acids. CDR3 sequence reads: CASSRKGGEQYF. The CDR3 coding sequence is TGTGCCAGCAGCCGAAAGGGGGGCGAGCAGTACTTC.

This chain uses TRBV5-6 with TRBJ2-7; 10 bases align to TRBD2. Looked up from germline, CDR1 is SGHDT and CDR2 is YYEEEE. V trimming: 9 bases; J trimming: 6 bases; junction bases outside the gene matches: 12. The CDR3 contains 14 residues. CDR3 in DNA: TGTGCCATGAGCGTGGGGACTAGCGTTGGCGAGCAGTACTTC. Translating gives CAMSVGTSVGEQYF.

A few counts support this clonotype. The chain recombines TRBV10-3 with TRBJ2-7; perhaps TRBD1 as D (5 bases). Germline values: CDR1 ENHRY, CDR2 SYGVKD. The CDR3 loop spans 15 amino acids. V was cut by 2 bases and J by 0 bases, with 11 bases left in between. CDR3 residues: CAISEDSTSSYEQYF. CDR3 in DNA: TGTGCCATCAGTGAGGACAGCACAAGCTCCTACGAGCAGTACTTC.

The V gene is TRBV24-1, the J gene TRBJ1-5, with D perhaps matching TRBD1 (5 bases). CDR1 KGHDR and CDR2 SFDVKD come from the germline V gene. Trimming took 5 bases from V and 1 from J, leaving 11 bases between them. CDR3 length equals 15 residues. CDR3 sequence reads: CATSVGHGSNQPQHF. CDR3 coding DNA: TGTGCCACCAGTGTAGGACACGGAAGCAATCAGCCCCAGCATTTT.

This chain joins TRBV6-1 and TRBJ2-7; D call uncertain. Per germline, CDR1 MNHNS and CDR2 SASEGT. Between the trimmed V and J ends, which lost 4 bases and 3 bases, there was a span of 10 bases. The CDR3 length is 13 residues. The CDR3 sequence is CASSVGPIYEQYF. CDR3 DNA: TGTGCCAGCAGTGTCGGCCCGATCTACGAGCAGTACTTC.

The chain uses TRBV29-1 and TRBJ2-1, with 8 nucleotides matching TRBD2. The V and J ends lost 6 bases and 3 bases, in that order; junction bases with no gene match: 10. Germline V lookup: CDR1 SQVTM, CDR2 ANQGSEA. The CDR3 has 15 amino acids. CDR3 bases: TGCAGCGTCCATGTGGGACTAGAGATCTACAATGAGCAGTTCTTC. Translation gives CSVHVGLEIYNEQFF.

This clonotype has just a few counts. This chain connects TRBV9 to TRBJ1-2; no firm D call. V shed 3 bases and J shed 7 bases, with 13 bases lying between them. This CDR3 region has 13 residues. Germline V gene sequence: CDR1 SGDLS, CDR2 YYNGEE. This CDR3 reads CASSGASRAGYTF. CDR3 DNA sequence: TGTGCCAGCAGCGGGGCCAGTAGGGCTGGCTACACCTTC.

This clonotype was observed a handful of times. The chain recombines TRBV7-9 with TRBJ2-7; 9 bases are shared with TRBD2. With 4 bases clipped from V and 0 bases from J, the junction kept 7 bases outside the gene matches. There are 16 residues in the CDR3. Germline CDR1 and CDR2: SEHNR and FQNEAQ (reference sequence). The CDR3 is CASSSLSGGSSYEQYF. CDR3 nucleotide sequence: TGTGCCAGCAGCTCCCTAAGCGGGGGGAGCTCCTACGAGCAGTACTTC.

The rearrangement joins TRBV6-6 to TRBJ2-1; D is unresolved. Germline lookup yields CDR1 MNHNY and CDR2 SVGAGI (reference sequence). The length of the CDR3 is 12 residues. Trimming stripped 1 base from V and 8 bases from J, with 6 bases between. CDR3 coding DNA: TGTGCCAGCAGTTACTTCCGGGATGAGCAGTTCTTC. Translation gives CASSYFRDEQFF.

This clonotype has a handful of counts. The J gene is TRBJ2-3, the V gene TRBV5-1; 11 bases fit TRBD1. The CDR3 contains 17 residues. V was clipped by 1 base and J by 4 bases; unmatched bases: 8. Germline V gives CDR1 SGHRS, CDR2 YFSETQ. CDR3 protein: CASSLRRAGQGADTQYF. For the CDR3, the DNA is TGCGCCAGCAGCTTGCGTAGAGCGGGACAGGGGGCAGATACGCAGTATTTT.